Listed below are T cell receptor beta chains from one sample, sequenced in a study. TCRdb re-analysed the RT-PCR reads in MiXCR, keeping a single row per CDR3 protein. The sample has more than 550,000 distinct CDR3 sequences; approximately 15% are singletons. The sample taken for sequencing was memory CD4+ T cells from blood. The receptors were sampled from a female donor in good health, serving as a healthy control. Both conserved end residues are part of each CDR3. D genes are given only for firm matches. The size of a clone is reported for some rows only, either as once, few or many, or as a class for expanded clones.

d_call: NA; j_call: TRBJ1-2; clone_size: few; v_call: TRBV18; cdr3_nt: TGTGCCAGCTCACCACCTTCGGGGACCCTAGGCTATGGCTACACCTTC; cdr3_aa: CASSPPSGTLGYGYTF
d_call: TRBD1; j_call: TRBJ1-2; clone_size: many; v_call: TRBV6-5; cdr3_nt: TGTGCCAGCAGCGGGACAGGGGGAGGCTACACCTTC; cdr3_aa: CASSGTGGGYTF
d_call: NA; j_call: TRBJ2-7; clone_size: many; v_call: TRBV7-2; cdr3_nt: TGTGCCAGCAGCTTTTGGATGGGGCTAGACGAGCAGTACTTC; cdr3_aa: CASSFWMGLDEQYF
d_call: NA; j_call: TRBJ2-7; clone_size: many; v_call: TRBV7-2; cdr3_nt: TGTGCCAGCTCAGCTCGACGCGGATCCTTGGGCGAGCAGTACTTC; cdr3_aa: CASSARRGSLGEQYF
d_call: NA; j_call: TRBJ2-7; clone_size: many; v_call: TRBV20-1; cdr3_nt: TGCAGTGCTAGTGGCGTCTACGAGCAGTACTTC; cdr3_aa: CSASGVYEQYF
d_call: NA; j_call: TRBJ1-2; clone_size: few; v_call: TRBV3-1; cdr3_nt: TGTGCCAGCAGCCAGACGACCACCGACTCCTATGGCTACACCTTC; cdr3_aa: CASSQTTTDSYGYTF
d_call: TRBD1; j_call: TRBJ1-4; clone_size: few; v_call: TRBV27; cdr3_nt: TGTGCCAGCAGTCGGGACAGTCCCGCTGGGACTAATGAAAAACTGTTTTTT; cdr3_aa: CASSRDSPAGTNEKLFF
d_call: NA; j_call: TRBJ1-1; clone_size: NA; v_call: TRBV15; cdr3_nt: TGTGCCACCAGCAGAGACTTCGGGGATCTGAACACTGAAGCTTTCTTT; cdr3_aa: CATSRDFGDLNTEAFF
d_call: NA; j_call: TRBJ2-7; clone_size: many; v_call: TRBV5-1; cdr3_nt: TGCGCCAGCAGCTTGGTAGGGGGTCGGTCCTACGAGCAGTACTTC; cdr3_aa: CASSLVGGRSYEQYF
d_call: NA; j_call: TRBJ2-1; clone_size: few; v_call: TRBV30; cdr3_nt: TGTGCCTGGAGGGGTTTAGATTCCGGGAGAAATGAGCAGTTCTTC; cdr3_aa: CAWRGLDSGRNEQFF
d_call: TRBD1; j_call: TRBJ1-5; clone_size: NA; v_call: TRBV20-1; cdr3_nt: TGCAGTGCTAGAGATCCTGGACAGGGGGCGCTCATTCAGCCCCAGCATTTT; cdr3_aa: CSARDPGQGALIQPQHF
d_call: TRBD1; j_call: TRBJ1-6; clone_size: few; v_call: TRBV5-5; cdr3_nt: TGTGCCAGCAGCTTCCTAGACAGGGTTGATTCACCCCTCCACTTT; cdr3_aa: CASSFLDRVDSPLHF
d_call: TRBD1; j_call: TRBJ2-5; clone_size: NA; v_call: TRBV28; cdr3_nt: TGTGCCAGCAGTCCGCGGGGAGGCAGGGGGCACGAGACCCAGTACTTC; cdr3_aa: CASSPRGGRGHETQYF
d_call: NA; j_call: TRBJ1-3; clone_size: NA; v_call: TRBV7-9; cdr3_nt: TGTGCCTTGGGGGAAGGCAGCTCTGGAAACACCATATATTTT; cdr3_aa: CALGEGSSGNTIYF
d_call: NA; j_call: TRBJ1-5; clone_size: NA; v_call: TRBV27; cdr3_nt: TGTGCCAGCAGTTTAAGAGTCGGCGGGGGTCATCAGCCCCAGCATTTT; cdr3_aa: CASSLRVGGGHQPQHF
d_call: TRBD2; j_call: TRBJ2-1; clone_size: NA; v_call: TRBV18; cdr3_nt: TGTGCCAGCTCTAGCGGGAGGGCAGGAAATGAGCAGTTCTTC; cdr3_aa: CASSSGRAGNEQFF
d_call: TRBD2; j_call: TRBJ2-1; clone_size: NA; v_call: TRBV6-6; cdr3_nt: TGTGCCAGCAGCCAAGGGAGCGGGGGGGGCTCCTACAATGAGCAGTTCTTC; cdr3_aa: CASSQGSGGGSYNEQFF
d_call: TRBD2; j_call: TRBJ2-7; clone_size: NA; v_call: TRBV5-1; cdr3_nt: TGCGCCAGCAGCCCGGGCGGGACTAGCGGGAGAATTGAGCAGTACTTC; cdr3_aa: CASSPGGTSGRIEQYF
d_call: TRBD1; j_call: TRBJ1-1; clone_size: many; v_call: TRBV7-2; cdr3_nt: TGTGCCAGCAGCTTTGCACAGGGGGGCTTCACTGAAGCTTTCTTT; cdr3_aa: CASSFAQGGFTEAFF
d_call: NA; j_call: TRBJ2-6; clone_size: few; v_call: TRBV5-1; cdr3_nt: TGCGCCAGCAGTCCGGCGACGGGGGCCAACGTCCTGACTTTC; cdr3_aa: CASSPATGANVLTF
d_call: NA; j_call: TRBJ2-5; clone_size: few; v_call: TRBV5-1; cdr3_nt: TGCGCCAGCAGGCGAACCGGGACCGGGAACGGAGAGACCCAGTACTTC; cdr3_aa: CASRRTGTGNGETQYF
d_call: TRBD2; j_call: TRBJ2-1; clone_size: NA; v_call: TRBV5-4; cdr3_nt: TGTGCCAGCAGCTTGGCCTTACTAGCGGGGGGGAACTACAATGAGCAGTTCTTC; cdr3_aa: CASSLALLAGGNYNEQFF
d_call: TRBD2; j_call: TRBJ2-1; clone_size: NA; v_call: TRBV20-1; cdr3_nt: TGCAGTGCCCCGGCTAGCGGGACGAATGAGCAGTTCTTC; cdr3_aa: CSAPASGTNEQFF
d_call: TRBD1; j_call: TRBJ1-1; clone_size: NA; v_call: TRBV18; cdr3_nt: TGTGCCAGCTCACCTAGACAGGGGACCTTTATCACTGAAGCTTTCTTT; cdr3_aa: CASSPRQGTFITEAFF
d_call: NA; j_call: TRBJ1-5; clone_size: NA; v_call: TRBV30; cdr3_nt: TGTGCCTGGTCACAGGGAGCTCAGCCCCAGCATTTT; cdr3_aa: CAWSQGAQPQHF
d_call: TRBD2; j_call: TRBJ2-5; clone_size: NA; v_call: TRBV4-1; cdr3_nt: TGCGCCAGCAGCCGCCTCCTCGGGGGGGACCAGTACTTC; cdr3_aa: CASSRLLGGDQYF
d_call: TRBD2; j_call: TRBJ2-1; clone_size: NA; v_call: TRBV4-2; cdr3_nt: TGTGCCAGCAGCCAAGCCCTGGGCGGTCTAGCGGGCAATGAGCAGTTCTTC; cdr3_aa: CASSQALGGLAGNEQFF
d_call: TRBD1; j_call: TRBJ2-1; clone_size: NA; v_call: TRBV10-1; cdr3_nt: TGCGCCAGCAGTGATTTCGTCGATCCGGGACAGGGCGGTGAGCAGTTCTTC; cdr3_aa: CASSDFVDPGQGGEQFF
d_call: TRBD1; j_call: TRBJ2-7; clone_size: many; v_call: TRBV6-5; cdr3_nt: TGTGCCACCAGCGTGGACGGGACAGGGAGCTACGAGCAGTACTTC; cdr3_aa: CATSVDGTGSYEQYF
d_call: TRBD2; j_call: TRBJ2-1; clone_size: few; v_call: TRBV24-1; cdr3_nt: TGTGCCACCAGTGATTCCCTAGCGGGGGGGCCCTACAATGAGCAGTTCTTC; cdr3_aa: CATSDSLAGGPYNEQFF
d_call: NA; j_call: TRBJ1-5; clone_size: NA; v_call: TRBV30; cdr3_nt: TGTGCCTGGAGTGTACTTAACGTAAATCAGCCCCAGCATTTT; cdr3_aa: CAWSVLNVNQPQHF
d_call: TRBD1; j_call: TRBJ2-5; clone_size: many; v_call: TRBV5-1; cdr3_nt: TGCGCCAGCAGAACCATGGGACAGGGTGAAGAGACCCAGTACTTC; cdr3_aa: CASRTMGQGEETQYF
d_call: TRBD1; j_call: TRBJ1-6; clone_size: many; v_call: TRBV20-1; cdr3_nt: TGCAGTGCTAGCGATATGGGACAGGGGCAATCACCCCTCCACTTT; cdr3_aa: CSASDMGQGQSPLHF
d_call: TRBD2; j_call: TRBJ2-3; clone_size: few; v_call: TRBV20-1; cdr3_nt: TGCAGTCCCACACTAGCGGGAGGCACAGATACGCAGTATTTT; cdr3_aa: CSPTLAGGTDTQYF
d_call: TRBD1; j_call: TRBJ2-3; clone_size: NA; v_call: TRBV29-1; cdr3_nt: TGCAGCGCTGGTGGAGGACAGGAGGCAGATACGCAGTATTTT; cdr3_aa: CSAGGGQEADTQYF
d_call: TRBD2; j_call: TRBJ2-3; clone_size: many; v_call: TRBV5-1; cdr3_nt: TGCGCCAGCAGCTTGGCTAGCGGAGGGGGCACAGATACGCAGTATTTT; cdr3_aa: CASSLASGGGTDTQYF
d_call: NA; j_call: TRBJ2-2; clone_size: few; v_call: TRBV20-1; cdr3_nt: TGCAGTGCTATATTCCCCGGGGACTTAAACACCGGGGAGCTGTTTTTT; cdr3_aa: CSAIFPGDLNTGELFF
d_call: NA; j_call: TRBJ2-1; clone_size: few; v_call: TRBV20-1; cdr3_nt: TGCAGTGCTAGAGTTCCTGACGGGGGCGACCACAATGAGCAGTTCTTC; cdr3_aa: CSARVPDGGDHNEQFF
d_call: TRBD2; j_call: TRBJ2-3; clone_size: NA; v_call: TRBV20-1; cdr3_nt: TGCAGTCGGGGGGTGGCGGATACGCAGTATTTT; cdr3_aa: CSRGVADTQYF
d_call: NA; j_call: TRBJ1-4; clone_size: NA; v_call: TRBV28; cdr3_nt: TGTGCCAGCAGTTCGGGACGGTTTGAAAAACTGTTTTTT; cdr3_aa: CASSSGRFEKLFF
d_call: NA; j_call: TRBJ1-1; clone_size: many; v_call: TRBV20-1; cdr3_nt: TGCAGTGCTAGAGATGGCCTAGGGAACACTGAAGCTTTCTTT; cdr3_aa: CSARDGLGNTEAFF
d_call: NA; j_call: TRBJ2-1; clone_size: few; v_call: TRBV3-1; cdr3_nt: TGTGCCAGCAGCCAAGAGAGGATTGGATTTGAGCAGTTCTTC; cdr3_aa: CASSQERIGFEQFF
d_call: NA; j_call: TRBJ2-5; clone_size: few; v_call: TRBV6-5; cdr3_nt: TGTGCCAGCAGTTACCGCCAGCAGCTCCAAGAGACCCAGTACTTC; cdr3_aa: CASSYRQQLQETQYF
d_call: NA; j_call: TRBJ1-5; clone_size: NA; v_call: TRBV6-2/TRBV6-3; cdr3_nt: TGTGCCAGCAGTTACTCGGGTCAGCAGCAGCATTTT; cdr3_aa: CASSYSGQQQHF
d_call: NA; j_call: TRBJ2-1; clone_size: NA; v_call: TRBV11-2; cdr3_nt: TGTGCCAGCAGCTTAGATGGGGTGGCGGGGATGGGGAATGAGCAGTTCTTC; cdr3_aa: CASSLDGVAGMGNEQFF
d_call: NA; j_call: TRBJ2-5; clone_size: NA; v_call: TRBV5-1; cdr3_nt: TGCGCCAGCAGCTTGTGGGAGGAAGAGACCCAGTACTTC; cdr3_aa: CASSLWEEETQYF
d_call: NA; j_call: TRBJ2-7; clone_size: many; v_call: TRBV20-1; cdr3_nt: TGCAGTGCTAGAGTTCCCGCCGAGGCCGAGCAGTACTTC; cdr3_aa: CSARVPAEAEQYF
d_call: TRBD1; j_call: TRBJ1-6; clone_size: few; v_call: TRBV29-1; cdr3_nt: TGCAGCGGCCGACAGGGGGAGAATTCACCCCTCCACTTT; cdr3_aa: CSGRQGENSPLHF
d_call: NA; j_call: TRBJ1-4; clone_size: few; v_call: TRBV28; cdr3_nt: TGTGGAACTAGGGGACGGGGGGCCGAAAGGCGGGAAAAACTGTTTTTT; cdr3_aa: CGTRGRGAERREKLFF
d_call: TRBD2; j_call: TRBJ2-1; clone_size: NA; v_call: TRBV7-2; cdr3_nt: TGTGCCAGCAGCTTATCTAGCGGGAGTTCTTTCAATGAGCAGTTCTTC; cdr3_aa: CASSLSSGSSFNEQFF
d_call: TRBD1; j_call: TRBJ2-2; clone_size: few; v_call: TRBV4-1; cdr3_nt: TGCGCCAGCAGCCAGGGGGACAGGAGGAACACCGGGGAGCTGTTTTTT; cdr3_aa: CASSQGDRRNTGELFF
d_call: TRBD2; j_call: TRBJ2-7; clone_size: NA; v_call: TRBV20-1; cdr3_nt: TGCAGTGCCATCCCGGGACTAGCGGGTTACTACGAGCAGTACTTC; cdr3_aa: CSAIPGLAGYYEQYF
d_call: TRBD2; j_call: TRBJ2-7; clone_size: NA; v_call: TRBV7-2; cdr3_nt: TGTGCCAGCAGCCGGGGGGGGAACTCCTACGAGCAGTACTTC; cdr3_aa: CASSRGGNSYEQYF
d_call: NA; j_call: TRBJ1-5; clone_size: NA; v_call: TRBV19; cdr3_nt: TGTGCCAGTAGTAAGAGTACCAATCAGCCCCAGCATTTT; cdr3_aa: CASSKSTNQPQHF
d_call: TRBD1; j_call: TRBJ2-5; clone_size: many; v_call: TRBV4-3; cdr3_nt: TGCGCCAGCAGCCAAGGAGACAGGGGAGTCGAGACCCAGTACTTC; cdr3_aa: CASSQGDRGVETQYF